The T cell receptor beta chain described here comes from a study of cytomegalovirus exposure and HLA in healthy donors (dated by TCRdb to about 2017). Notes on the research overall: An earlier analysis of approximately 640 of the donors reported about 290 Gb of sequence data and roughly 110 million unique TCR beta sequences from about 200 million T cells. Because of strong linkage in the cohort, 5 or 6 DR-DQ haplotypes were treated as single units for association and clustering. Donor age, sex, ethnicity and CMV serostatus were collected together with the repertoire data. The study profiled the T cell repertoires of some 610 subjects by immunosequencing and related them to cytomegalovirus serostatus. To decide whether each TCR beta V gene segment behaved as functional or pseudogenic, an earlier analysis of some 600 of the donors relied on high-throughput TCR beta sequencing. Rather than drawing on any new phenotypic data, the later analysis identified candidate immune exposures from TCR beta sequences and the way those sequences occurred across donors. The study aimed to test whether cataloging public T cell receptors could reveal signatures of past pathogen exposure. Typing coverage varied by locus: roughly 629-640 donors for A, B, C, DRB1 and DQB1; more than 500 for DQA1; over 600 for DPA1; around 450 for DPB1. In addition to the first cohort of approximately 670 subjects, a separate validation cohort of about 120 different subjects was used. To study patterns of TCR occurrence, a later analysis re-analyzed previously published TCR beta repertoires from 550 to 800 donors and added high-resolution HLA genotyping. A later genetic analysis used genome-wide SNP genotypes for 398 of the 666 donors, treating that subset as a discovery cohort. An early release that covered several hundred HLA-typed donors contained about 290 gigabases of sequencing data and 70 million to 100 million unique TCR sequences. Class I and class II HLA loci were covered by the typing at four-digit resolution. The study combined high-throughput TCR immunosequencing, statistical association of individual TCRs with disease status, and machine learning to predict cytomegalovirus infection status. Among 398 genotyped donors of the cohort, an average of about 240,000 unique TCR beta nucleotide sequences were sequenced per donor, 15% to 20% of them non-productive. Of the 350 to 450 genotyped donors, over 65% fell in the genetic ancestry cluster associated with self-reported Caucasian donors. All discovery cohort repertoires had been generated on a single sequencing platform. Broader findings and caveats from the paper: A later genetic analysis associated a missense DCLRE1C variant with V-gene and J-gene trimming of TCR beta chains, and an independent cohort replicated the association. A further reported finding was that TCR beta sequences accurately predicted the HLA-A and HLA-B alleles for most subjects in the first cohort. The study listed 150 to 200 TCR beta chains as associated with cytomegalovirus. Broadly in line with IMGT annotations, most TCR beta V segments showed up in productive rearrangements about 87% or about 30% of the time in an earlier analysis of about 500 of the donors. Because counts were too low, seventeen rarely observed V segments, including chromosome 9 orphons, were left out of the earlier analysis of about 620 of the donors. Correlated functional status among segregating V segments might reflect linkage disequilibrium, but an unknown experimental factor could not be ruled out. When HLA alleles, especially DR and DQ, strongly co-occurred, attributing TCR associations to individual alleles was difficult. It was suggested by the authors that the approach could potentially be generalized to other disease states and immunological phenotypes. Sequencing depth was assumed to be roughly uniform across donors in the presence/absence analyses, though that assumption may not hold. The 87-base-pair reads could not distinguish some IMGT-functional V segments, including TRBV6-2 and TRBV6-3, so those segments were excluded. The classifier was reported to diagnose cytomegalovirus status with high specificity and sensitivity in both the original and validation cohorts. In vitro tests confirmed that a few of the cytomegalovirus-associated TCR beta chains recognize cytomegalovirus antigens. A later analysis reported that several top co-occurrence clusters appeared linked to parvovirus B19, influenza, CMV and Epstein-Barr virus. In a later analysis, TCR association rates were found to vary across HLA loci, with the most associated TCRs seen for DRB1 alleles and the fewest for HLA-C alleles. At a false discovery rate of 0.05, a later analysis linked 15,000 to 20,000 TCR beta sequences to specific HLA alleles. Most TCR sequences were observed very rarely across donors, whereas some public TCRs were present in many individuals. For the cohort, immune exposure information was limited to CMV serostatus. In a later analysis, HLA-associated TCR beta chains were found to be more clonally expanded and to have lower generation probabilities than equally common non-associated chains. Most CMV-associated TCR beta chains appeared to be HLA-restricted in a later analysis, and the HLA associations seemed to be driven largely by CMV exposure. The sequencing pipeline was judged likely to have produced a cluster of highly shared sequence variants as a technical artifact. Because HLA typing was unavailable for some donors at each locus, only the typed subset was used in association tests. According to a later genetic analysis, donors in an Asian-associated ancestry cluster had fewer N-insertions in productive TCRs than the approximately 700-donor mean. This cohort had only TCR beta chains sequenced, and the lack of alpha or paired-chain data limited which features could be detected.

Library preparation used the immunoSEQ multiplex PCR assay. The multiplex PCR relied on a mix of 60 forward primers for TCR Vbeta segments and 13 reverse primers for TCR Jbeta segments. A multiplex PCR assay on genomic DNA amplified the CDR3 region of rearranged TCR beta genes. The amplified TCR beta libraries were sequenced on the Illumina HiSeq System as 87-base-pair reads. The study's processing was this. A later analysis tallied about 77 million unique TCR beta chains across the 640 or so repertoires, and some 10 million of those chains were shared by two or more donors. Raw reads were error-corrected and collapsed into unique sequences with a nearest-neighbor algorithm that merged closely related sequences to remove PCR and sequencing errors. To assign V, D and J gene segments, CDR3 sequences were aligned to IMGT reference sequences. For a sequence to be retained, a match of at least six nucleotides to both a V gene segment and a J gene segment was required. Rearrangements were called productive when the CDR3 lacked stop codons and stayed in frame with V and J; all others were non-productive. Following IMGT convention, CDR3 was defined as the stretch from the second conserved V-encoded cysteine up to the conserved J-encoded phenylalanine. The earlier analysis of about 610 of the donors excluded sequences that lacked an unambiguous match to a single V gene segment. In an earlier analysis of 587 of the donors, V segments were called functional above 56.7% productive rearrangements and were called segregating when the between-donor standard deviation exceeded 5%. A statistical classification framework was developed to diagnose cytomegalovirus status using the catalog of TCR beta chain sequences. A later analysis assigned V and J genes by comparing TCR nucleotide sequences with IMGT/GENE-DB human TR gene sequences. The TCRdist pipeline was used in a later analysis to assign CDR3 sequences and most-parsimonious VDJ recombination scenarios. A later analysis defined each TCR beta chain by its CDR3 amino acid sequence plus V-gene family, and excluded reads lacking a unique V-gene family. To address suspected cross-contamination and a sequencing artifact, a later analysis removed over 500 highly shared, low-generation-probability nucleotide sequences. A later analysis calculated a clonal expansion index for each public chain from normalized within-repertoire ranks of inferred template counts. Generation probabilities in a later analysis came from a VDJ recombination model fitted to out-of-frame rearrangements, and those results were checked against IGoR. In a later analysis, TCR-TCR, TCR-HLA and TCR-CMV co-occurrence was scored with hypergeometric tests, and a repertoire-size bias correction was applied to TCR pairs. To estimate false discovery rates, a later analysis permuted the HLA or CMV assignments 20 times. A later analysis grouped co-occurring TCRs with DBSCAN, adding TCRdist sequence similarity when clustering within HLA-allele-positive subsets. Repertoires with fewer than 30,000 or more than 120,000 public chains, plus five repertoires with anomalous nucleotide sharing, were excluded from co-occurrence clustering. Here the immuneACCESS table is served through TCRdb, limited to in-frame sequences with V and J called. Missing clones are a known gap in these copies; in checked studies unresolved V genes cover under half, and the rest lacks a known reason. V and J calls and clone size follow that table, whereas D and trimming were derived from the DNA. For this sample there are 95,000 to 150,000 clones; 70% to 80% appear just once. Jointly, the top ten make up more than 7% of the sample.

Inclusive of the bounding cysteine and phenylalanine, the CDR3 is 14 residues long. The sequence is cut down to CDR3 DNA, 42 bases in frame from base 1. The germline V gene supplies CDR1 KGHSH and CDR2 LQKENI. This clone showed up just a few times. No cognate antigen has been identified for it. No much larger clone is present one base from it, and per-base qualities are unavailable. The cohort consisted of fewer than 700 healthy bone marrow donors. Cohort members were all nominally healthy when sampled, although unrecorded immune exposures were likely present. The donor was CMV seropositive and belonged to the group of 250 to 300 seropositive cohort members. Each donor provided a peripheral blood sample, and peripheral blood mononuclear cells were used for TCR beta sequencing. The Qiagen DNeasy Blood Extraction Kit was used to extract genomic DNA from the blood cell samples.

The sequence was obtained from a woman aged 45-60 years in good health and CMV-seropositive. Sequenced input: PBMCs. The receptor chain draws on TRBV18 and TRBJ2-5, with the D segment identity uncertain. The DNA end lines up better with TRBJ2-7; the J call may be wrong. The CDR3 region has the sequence CASSPPSSTYEQYF. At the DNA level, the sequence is TGTGCCAGCTCACCACCTAGCTCAACCTACGAGCAGTACTTC.